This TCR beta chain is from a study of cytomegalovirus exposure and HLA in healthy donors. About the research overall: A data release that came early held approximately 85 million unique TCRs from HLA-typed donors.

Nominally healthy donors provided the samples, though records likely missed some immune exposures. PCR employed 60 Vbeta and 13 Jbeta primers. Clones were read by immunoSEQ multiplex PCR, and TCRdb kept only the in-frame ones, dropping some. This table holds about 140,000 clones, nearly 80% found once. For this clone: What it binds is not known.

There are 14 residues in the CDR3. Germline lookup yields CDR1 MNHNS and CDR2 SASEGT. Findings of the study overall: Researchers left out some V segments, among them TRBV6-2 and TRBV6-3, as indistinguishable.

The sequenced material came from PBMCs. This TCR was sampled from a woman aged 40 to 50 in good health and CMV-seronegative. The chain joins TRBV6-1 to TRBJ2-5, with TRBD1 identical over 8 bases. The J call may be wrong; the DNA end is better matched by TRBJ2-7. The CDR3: CASSGTGQTYEQYF. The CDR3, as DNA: TGTGCCAGCAGTGGGACAGGGCAAACCTACGAGCAGTACTTC.